This T cell receptor beta chain was sequenced during a study of blood T cell repertoires in COVID-19. At the level of the study: Researchers got acute and convalescent COVID-19 samples from the United States, Italy and Spain. PBMCs, B-cell-depleted T cells, or T cells provided the cDNA or gDNA that made up the material.

Per the authors' pipeline: Nucleated cell number was recorded as an estimate derived from reference gene primer amplification. The assay was immunoSEQ multiplex PCR, and TCRdb's table has in-frame clones only and misses some. D and trimming come from the DNA, and the V and J calls and clone size come from that table. The table includes about 120,000 clones, about 85% detected once. CDR3 length equals 13 residues. Trimming shortened V by 2 bases and J by 5 bases, and 8 bases separated the two germline ends. CDR1 SGHTA and CDR2 FQGNSA come from the germline V gene. V and J are TRBV7-2 and TRBJ2-3; D uncertain. The sequencing input was peripheral blood. The TCR originated in a human donor in a cohort sampled during active COVID-19. CDR3 sequence: CASSLYRLDTQYF. CDR3 in DNA: TGTGCCAGCAGCTTATATCGACTAGATACGCAGTATTTT.